These 32 T cell receptor beta chains originate from one sample sequenced in a study of shared clonotypes between healthy human individuals. Profiling relied on immunoSEQ multiplex PCR, and the TCRdb table lists in-frame clones only, not all of them. The repertoire holds millions of clones, with approximately 94% as singletons. It was CD45RO-negative cells, positively selected for CCR7, that made up naive CD8 cells, with terminally differentiated effector memory CD45RA+ cells excluded. Sequencing was performed on naive CD8+ T cells sorted from blood. The receptor source for this set is a man aged 18 to 30 in good health.

The chain joins TRBV5-6 to TRBJ2-1, with D maybe TRBD1 (5 bases). The CDR3 is made up of 15 amino acids. Germline V gene data show CDR1 as SGHDT and CDR2 as YYEEEE. The V end was cut by 3 bases, the J end by 0 bases, with 10 bases between. The CDR3 spells CASSSDSSSYNEQFF. The CDR3 nucleotides read TGTGCCAGCAGCTCCGACAGCAGCTCCTACAATGAGCAGTTCTTC.

The CDR3 nucleotides read TGTGCCAGCAGCTTAGCAATGAACACCGGGGAGCTGTTTTTT. This codes for CASSLAMNTGELFF. The chain couples TRBV7-6 to TRBJ2-2, with D unresolved. The CDR3 extends over 14 amino acids. Between the trimmed V and J ends, which lost 0 bases and 1 base, there was a span of 3 bases. Germline V gene data show CDR1 as SGHVS and CDR2 as FNYEAQ.

This clone was detected only once. The chain links TRBV27 to TRBJ1-2, with TRBD1 as a possible D gene (6 bases). The germline V gene has CDR1 MNHEY and CDR2 SMNVEV (reference sequence). The CDR3 totals 14 residues. Between the trimmed V and J ends, which lost 2 bases and 8 bases, there was a span of 15 bases. DNA for the CDR3: TGTGCCAGCAGTTTAGGTGGGGGCGCGTGGGGCTACACCTTC. Amino acid sequence: CASSLGGGAWGYTF.

The J gene is TRBJ1-1, the V gene TRBV6-1; possibly TRBD1 for D (5 bases). Trimming took 1 base from V and 4 from J, leaving 10 bases between them. The CDR3 extends over 14 amino acids. CDR1 and CDR2 from the germline V gene are MNHNS and SASEGT. The CDR3 is CASSEEGRGTEAFF. The CDR3 DNA reads TGTGCCAGCAGTGAAGAGGGGAGGGGCACTGAAGCTTTCTTT.

The gene calls are TRBV6-6 and TRBJ1-4; D not resolved. The CDR3 spans 11 residues. Per germline, CDR1 MNHNY and CDR2 SVGAGI (reference sequence). Trimming stripped 8 bases from V and 8 bases from J, with 9 bases between. CDR3 in DNA: TGTGCCAGCTCCCCTGGGGAAAAACTGTTTTTT. It translates to CASSPGEKLFF.

The V and J genes are TRBV6-5 and TRBJ1-2; 10 bases match TRBD1. The V and J ends lost 0 bases and 3 bases, in that order; junction bases with no gene match: 4. Germline loops: CDR1 MNHEY, CDR2 SVGAGI. This CDR3 comprises 16 residues. The chain's CDR3 is CASSYSIGTGDYGYTF. DNA of the CDR3: TGTGCCAGCAGTTACTCGATTGGGACAGGGGACTATGGCTACACCTTC.

This chain joins TRBV9 and TRBJ2-1; D may correspond to TRBD1 or TRBD2 (5 bases each). This CDR3 spans 14 amino acids. From germline, CDR1 is SGDLS and CDR2 YYNGEE. V dropped 0 bases and J dropped 6 bases, with 10 bases sitting between them. For the CDR3, the DNA is TGTGCCAGCAGCGTAGGGGGGACCACCAATGAGCAGTTCTTC. Amino acid sequence: CASSVGGTTNEQFF.

This sequence joins TRBV7-9 and TRBJ1-1, with a possible D match to TRBD1 (5 bases). Looked up from germline, CDR1 is SEHNR and CDR2 is FQNEAQ (reference sequence). The CDR3 sequence is 17 residues long. The V and J ends lost 3 bases and 0 bases respectively, with 17 bases between them. The CDR3 nucleotides read TGTGCCAGCAGCTTGGGGGGTTTCCTTCTCATGAACACTGAAGCTTTCTTT. This sequence encodes CASSLGGFLLMNTEAFF. The full variable domain, its missing parts supplied by reference TRBV7-9 and TRBJ1-1, is DTGVSQNPRHKITKRGQNVTFRCDPISEHNRLYWYRQTLGQGPEFLTYFQNEAQLEKSRLLSDRFSAERPKGSFSTLEIQRTEQGDSAMYLCASSLGGFLLMNTEAFFGQGTRLTVV.

The rearrangement joins TRBV4-1 to TRBJ2-7; D is possibly TRBD2 (5 bases). The CDR3 consists of 17 residues. CDR1 is MGHRA and CDR2 is YSYEKL in the germline V gene. V lost 0 bases and J 2 bases, leaving 17 bases between the germline ends. The CDR3 nucleotides read TGCGCCAGCAGCCAAGATAGCGATTCCTACCTGGCCTACGAGCAGTACTTC. Its protein is CASSQDSDSYLAYEQYF.

The chain employs TRBV28 and TRBJ1-5; tentative D call: TRBD1 (6 bases). CDR3 length equals 14 residues. Germline-derived CDR1 and CDR2 are MDHEN and SYDVKM. V was trimmed by 5 bases and J by 6 bases, leaving 14 bases between them. CDR3 sequence: CASSDTGSAQPQHF. The CDR3 coding sequence is TGTGCCAGCAGTGACACAGGGTCGGCTCAGCCCCAGCATTTT.

With regard to this clone: The same CDR3 arises from other DNA sequences in this sample as well. The genes are TRBV27 and TRBJ1-1, with D unclear. CDR3 size: 11 residues. From germline, CDR1 is MNHEY and CDR2 SMNVEV (reference sequence). The germline V and J ends were trimmed by 8 bases and 1 base, with 5 bases remaining between them. The DNA for the CDR3 is TGTGCCAGCCGAGGGAACACTGAAGCTTTCTTT. Amino acids: CASRGNTEAFF.

The J gene is TRBJ2-2, the V gene TRBV4-1; D not resolved. CDR1 is MGHRA, CDR2 YSYEKL, per germline. V lost 4 bases to trimming and J lost 6 bases, with 12 bases between them. CDR3 length: 14 residues. CDR3 sequence (DNA): TGCGCCAGCAGCCTAGGTCCGGATCCCGGGGAGCTGTTTTTT. It encodes CASSLGPDPGELFF.

This clone appeared once. This sample also contains other DNA sequences that code for the same CDR3. CDR3 loop: CSVDRGSTDTQYF. As DNA, the CDR3 is TGCAGCGTGGACAGGGGAAGCACAGATACGCAGTATTTT. The chain recombines TRBV29-1 with TRBJ2-3; TRBD1 aligns across 9 bases. V lost 6 bases and J lost 0; bases outside the gene matches: 1. Germline assignment: CDR1 SQVTM and CDR2 ANQGSEA. The CDR3 has 13 residues.

The chain has TRBV30 and TRBJ2-5; D remains ambiguous. Germline CDR1 and CDR2: GTSNPN and SVGIG (reference sequence). The CDR3 covers 13 residues. Trimming stripped 0 bases from V and 2 bases from J, with 7 bases between. The CDR3 protein is CAWSVKVQETQYF. CDR3 sequence (DNA): TGTGCCTGGAGTGTAAAGGTACAAGAGACCCAGTACTTC.

The chain combines TRBV29-1 with TRBJ2-7; the D call may be TRBD1 or TRBD2 (6 bases each). CDR1 and CDR2 from the germline V gene are SQVTM and ANQGSEA. Deletions cut 7 bases from V and 2 bases from J, with 27 bases between. CDR3 size: 17 residues. The DNA of the CDR3 is TGCAGCGCAGACGGGGGCCCCTCGGGAGCCCCCCCCTACGAGCAGTACTTC. Translated, it gives CSADGGPSGAPPYEQYF.

V and J are TRBV2 and TRBJ2-1; 7 nucleotides align to TRBD2. Germline-derived CDR1 and CDR2 are SNHLY and FYNNEI. The CDR3 totals 16 residues. V gave up 2 bases and J gave up 5 bases; unmatched junction bases: 9. The chain's CDR3 is CASSEIGEGLHNEQFF. In nucleotides, the CDR3 is TGTGCCAGCAGTGAAATCGGGGAGGGTCTCCACAATGAGCAGTTCTTC.

V usage is TRBV7-8 and J usage is TRBJ2-7; TRBD2 aligns across 8 bases. There are 17 residues in the CDR3. The germline gives CDR1 SGHVS, CDR2 FQNEAQ. Trimming removed 3 bases from V and 3 bases from J; junction bases left unmatched: 13. The CDR3 DNA is TGTGCCAGCAGCTTGGGTCTAGCGGGCTCTCGGCTCTACGAGCAGTACTTC. Its translation is CASSLGLAGSRLYEQYF.

J is TRBJ2-7 and V is TRBV27; 8 bases align to TRBD1. The CDR3 length is 16 residues. Germline V lookup: CDR1 MNHEY, CDR2 SMNVEV (reference sequence). V was pared by 2 bases and J by 2 bases, with 8 bases of the junction left unmatched. CDR3 loop: CASSLDLTGAPYEQYF. In DNA form, the CDR3 reads TGTGCCAGCAGTTTAGACCTGACAGGGGCCCCCTACGAGCAGTACTTC.

The chain combines TRBV6-5 with TRBJ1-4, with D possibly being TRBD1 (5 bases). V lost 2 bases to trimming and J lost 7 bases, with 11 bases between them. The germline V gene encodes CDR1 MNHEY and CDR2 SVGAGI. The CDR3 is 14 residues long. The CDR3 DNA is TGTGCCAGCAGTTACGGGGGATTTGGTGAAAAACTGTTTTTT. This translates into CASSYGGFGEKLFF.

The rearrangement links TRBV5-6 to TRBJ1-1; D possibly corresponds to TRBD1 (6 bases). This CDR3 is built from 13 residues. The germline V gene has CDR1 SGHDT and CDR2 YYEEEE. Between the trimmed V and J ends, which lost 4 bases and 5 bases, there was a span of 12 bases. CDR3 amino acids: CASSETGNTEAFF. CDR3 nucleotides: TGTGCCAGCAGCGAGACAGGTAATACTGAAGCTTTCTTT.

The CDR3, as DNA: TGTGCCAGCAGCTTTCTAACAGGGAACTTGATGGAGACCCAGTACTTC. Its translation is CASSFLTGNLMETQYF. J is TRBJ2-5 and V is TRBV7-9; tentatively, D is TRBD1 (6 bases). The V gene lost 3 bases and the J gene lost 5 bases, with 19 bases spanning the gap. The CDR3 is 16 amino acids. The germline CDR1 and CDR2 sequences are SEHNR and FQNEAQ (reference sequence).

The chain has TRBV7-9 and TRBJ1-2, with unresolved D. The CDR3 has 14 residues. CDR1 SEHNR and CDR2 FQNEAQ come from the germline V gene (reference sequence). The V end was cut by 0 bases, the J end by 4 bases, with 9 bases between. The chain's CDR3 is CASSLAHYTYGYTF. CDR3 sequence (DNA): TGTGCCAGCAGCTTAGCGCATTACACCTATGGCTACACCTTC.

The chain links TRBV7-2 to TRBJ2-1, with 7 positions matching TRBD2. The ends lost 0 bases at V and 8 bases at J; junction bases unmatched: 7. The CDR3 extends over 15 amino acids. Germline CDR1 is SGHTA and CDR2 is FQGNSA. The CDR3 loop reads CASSLARERSDEQFF. The CDR3 nucleotides are TGTGCCAGCAGCTTAGCGCGGGAGCGATCGGATGAGCAGTTCTTC.

Regarding this clone: The sample carries other DNA sequences with the same CDR3. V and J are TRBV7-9 and TRBJ1-2, with 9 bases lining up with TRBD1. J gave up 0 bases and V 5 bases, and 4 bases lay outside the gene matches. CDR3 length: 15 residues. Germline V gives CDR1 SEHNR, CDR2 FQNEAQ (reference sequence). The CDR3 coding sequence is TGTGCCAGCAGCGCGACAGGGGGGGCTAACTATGGCTACACCTTC. It encodes CASSATGGANYGYTF.

The chain is built from TRBV7-2 and TRBJ1-2; no firm D call. Trimming took off 4 bases at V and 3 bases at J, with 6 bases between the two ends. The CDR3 spans 12 residues. Per germline, CDR1 SGHTA and CDR2 FQGNSA. The CDR3 spells CASSYGDYGYTF. CDR3 nucleotides: TGTGCCAGCAGCTACGGGGACTATGGCTACACCTTC.

The chain has TRBV27 and TRBJ2-1; the match to TRBD2 covers 8 bases. The CDR3 is 14 residues long. J gave up 3 bases and V 7 bases, and 5 bases lay outside the gene matches. Germline-derived CDR1 and CDR2 are MNHEY and SMNVEV (reference sequence). CDR3 bases: TGTGCCAGCAATAGCGGGGCCCTCTACAATGAGCAGTTCTTC. It codes for CASNSGALYNEQFF.

About this clone: The sample carries other DNA sequences with the same CDR3. The chain combines TRBV4-3 with TRBJ2-7; D ambiguous. V was clipped by 0 bases and J by 2 bases, with 5 bases between them. CDR3 length equals 13 residues. Germline CDR1 is LGHNA and CDR2 is YSLEER. This CDR3 is CASSQDRPYEQYF. The CDR3, as DNA: TGCGCCAGCAGCCAAGATAGGCCCTACGAGCAGTACTTC.

The rearrangement uses TRBV6-5 and TRBJ2-1, with TRBD1 matching over 10 bases. The trim removed 7 bases at V and 7 bases at J, leaving 4 bases unmatched. The CDR3 contains 13 residues. Germline V gene sequence: CDR1 MNHEY, CDR2 SVGAGI. The CDR3 is CASIGTGENEQFF. Written as DNA, the CDR3 is TGTGCCAGCATCGGGACAGGGGAAAATGAGCAGTTCTTC.

CDR3 nucleotide sequence: TGCGCCAGCAGCCCCCCGTCCGTGGAAGAGACCCAGTACTTC. This encodes CASSPPSVEETQYF. The J gene is TRBJ2-5, the V gene TRBV5-1; no reliable D call. This CDR3 is built from 14 residues. The germline V gene encodes CDR1 SGHRS and CDR2 YFSETQ. Trimming took off 4 bases at V and 3 bases at J, with 13 bases between the two ends. Filled out from reference TRBV5-1 and TRBJ2-5, the complete variable domain reads KAGVTQTPRYLIKTRGQQVTLSCSPISGHRSVSWYQQTPGQGLQFLFEYFSETQRNKGNFPGRFSGRQFSNSRSEMNVSTLELGDSALYLCASSPPSVEETQYFGPGTRLLVL.

This chain connects TRBV5-1 to TRBJ2-7, with D unclear. CDR1 is SGHRS and CDR2 is YFSETQ in the germline V gene. V dropped 2 bases and J dropped 2 bases, with 8 bases sitting between them. This CDR3 contains 13 residues. CDR3 protein: CASSFATTYEQYF. CDR3 DNA sequence: TGCGCCAGCAGCTTTGCCACAACCTACGAGCAGTACTTC.

This chain joins TRBV6-1 and TRBJ2-7, with a weak D call TRBD2 (5 bases). CDR1 is MNHNS, CDR2 SASEGT, per germline. The CDR3 contains 15 residues. V was cut by 1 base and J by 2 bases, with 12 bases left in between. The CDR3 loop is CASSEGAYGAYEQYF. The CDR3 bases are TGTGCCAGCAGTGAAGGGGCTTACGGGGCCTACGAGCAGTACTTC.

A note on this clone: Its ends do not fully match the called genes, so a read error is possible. V gene TRBV6-6 combines with J gene TRBJ2-7; D is ambiguous. The CDR3 contains 11 residues. The V gene's germline CDR1 is MNHNY and CDR2 SVGAGI (reference sequence). CDR3: CASRWSYEQYF. The CDR3 nucleotides are TGTGCTAGCAGGTGGTCCTACGAGCAGTACTTC.